The 5 T cell receptor beta chains below all came from one sample that was sequenced in a study of blood T cell repertoires in COVID-19. Method: immunoSEQ multiplex PCR; TCRdb's copy keeps in-frame clones and lacks some. The sample includes about 360,000 clones, roughly 86% of them seen just once. The sequenced sample consisted of PBMCs or T cells enriched from blood (not recorded which). These receptor sequences come from a middle-aged woman with acute COVID-19.

The chain is built from TRBV9 and TRBJ2-2; D uncertain. This CDR3 spans 13 amino acids. Trimming removed 4 bases at V and 6 bases at J, with 10 bases between. Germline V gene sequence: CDR1 SGDLS, CDR2 YYNGEE. CDR3 nucleotide sequence: TGTGCCAGCAGCCTACTCTCGGCCGGGGAGCTGTTTTTT. Encoded protein: CASSLLSAGELFF.

A few counts support this clone. V usage is TRBV15 and J usage is TRBJ1-3; D gene uncertain. In germline, CDR1 is LNHNV, CDR2 YYDKDF (reference sequence). Deletions cut 3 bases from V and 2 bases from J, with 14 bases between. The CDR3 loop spans 16 amino acids. CDR3 region: CATSSTLEVTGNTIYF. In DNA form, the CDR3 reads TGTGCCACCAGCAGTACCCTCGAGGTTACTGGAAACACCATATATTTT.

V and J are TRBV29-1 and TRBJ2-3; 10 bases match TRBD2. The CDR3 spans 15 residues. In germline, CDR1 is SQVTM, CDR2 ANQGSEA. V trimming: 7 bases; J trimming: 1 base; junction bases outside the gene matches: 8. This CDR3 reads CSALIAGGRTDTQYF. The DNA of the CDR3 is TGCAGCGCCCTGATAGCGGGGGGCCGCACAGATACGCAGTATTTT.

The CDR3 DNA reads as TGTGCCAGTAGTATCGTCGCAGGATTATTAGGCTACACCTTC. Residues: CASSIVAGLLGYTF. The genes are TRBV19 and TRBJ1-2, with no clear D. V was shortened by 3 bases and J by 8 bases, with 16 bases between the two germline ends. Germline loops: CDR1 LNHDA, CDR2 SQIVND (reference sequence). The CDR3 consists of 14 residues.

The J gene is TRBJ1-6, the V gene TRBV30; 7 bases line up with TRBD1. J was trimmed by 11 bases and V by 1 base; bases with no gene match: 5. The CDR3 has 13 residues. Germline V lookup: CDR1 GTSNPN, CDR2 SVGIG (reference sequence). The CDR3 loop reads CAWSARGPPPLHF. DNA for the CDR3: TGTGCCTGGAGTGCGAGGGGGCCCCCACCCCTCCACTTT. Full variable domain (rest looked up from reference TRBV30 and TRBJ1-6): SQTIHQWPATLVQPVGSPLSLECTVEGTSNPNLYWYRQAAGRGLQLLFYSVGIGQISSEVPQNLSASRPQDRQFILSSKKLLLSDSGFYLCAWSARGPPPLHFGNGTRLTVT.